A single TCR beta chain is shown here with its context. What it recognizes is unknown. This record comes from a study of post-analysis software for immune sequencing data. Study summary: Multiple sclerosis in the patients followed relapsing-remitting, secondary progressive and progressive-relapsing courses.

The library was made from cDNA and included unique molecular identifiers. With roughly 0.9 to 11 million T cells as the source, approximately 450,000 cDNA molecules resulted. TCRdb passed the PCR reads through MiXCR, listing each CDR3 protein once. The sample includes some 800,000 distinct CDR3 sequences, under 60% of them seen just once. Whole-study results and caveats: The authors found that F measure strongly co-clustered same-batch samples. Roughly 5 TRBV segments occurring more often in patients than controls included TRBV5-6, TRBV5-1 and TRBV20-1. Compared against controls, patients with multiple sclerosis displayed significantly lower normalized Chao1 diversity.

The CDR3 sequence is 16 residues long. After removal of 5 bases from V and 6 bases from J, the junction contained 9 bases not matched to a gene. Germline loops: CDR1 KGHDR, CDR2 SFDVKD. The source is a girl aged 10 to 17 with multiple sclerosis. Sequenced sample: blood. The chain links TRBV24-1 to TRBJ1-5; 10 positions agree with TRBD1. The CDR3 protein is CATSAAGTGVGQPQHF. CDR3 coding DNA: TGTGCCACCAGTGCCGCCGGGACAGGGGTAGGTCAGCCCCAGCATTTT.